This T cell receptor (beta chain) was captured in a study of T cell repertoires in cytomegalovirus infection. Study as a whole: In the study, CMV epitopes included recently identified HLA-C-restricted and well-studied HLA-B-restricted ones.

In germline, CDR1 is MGHRA, CDR2 YSYEKL. The CDR3 contains 15 residues. Trimming left V 1 base short and J 7 bases short, with 15 bases between. TCRdb reprocessed the reads via MiXCR and lists one record per CDR3 protein. The sample yields around 710,000 distinct CDR3 sequences, 25% to 30% seen once. Concerning this clonotype itself: Its specificity is unknown.

The rearrangement links TRBV4-1 to TRBJ2-3; D unclear. This TCR was recovered from a human donor in good health (CMV status not recorded). Some clones in this sample may be carry-over from other donors' samples. Sequenced material: cultured CD8+ T cells from PBMCs, taken from culture after CMV antigen stimulation. The CDR3 protein is CASSQAPLQSNTQYF. CDR3 sequence (DNA): TGCGCCAGCAGCCAAGCCCCCTTACAGTCCAATACGCAGTATTTT.